This entry concerns a single T cell receptor beta chain. Germline loops: CDR1 MGHRA, CDR2 YSYEKL. This CDR3 has 14 residues. V was clipped by 4 bases and J by 0 bases, with 10 bases between them. In the naive CD8 group, cells lacked CD45RO and were positively selected for CCR7, so terminally differentiated effector memory CD45RA+ cells were left out. This record comes from a study of shared clonotypes between healthy human individuals. TCRdb's table, derived via immunoSEQ multiplex PCR, lists solely in-frame clones and lacks some. The data contain some 2,100,000 clones, about 93% of them singletons. This chain joins TRBV4-1 and TRBJ2-7; D tentatively reads TRBD1 or TRBD2 (6 bases each). The material sequenced was naive CD8+ T cells from PBMCs. The TCR was taken from a man aged 18 to 29 in good health. Some clones in this sample may be carry-over from other donors' samples. CDR3 in amino acids: CASSLKGGSYEQYF. The CDR3 nucleotides read TGCGCCAGCAGCCTCAAGGGGGGCTCCTACGAGCAGTACTTC.